This TCR beta chain was profiled in a study of blood T cell repertoires in COVID-19. Looking at the study overall: PBMCs, B-cell-depleted T cells, or T cells were the source of the cDNA or gDNA that made up the material.

In its sample, this clone was seen once. Sequencing used immunoSEQ multiplex PCR; TCRdb keeps in-frame clones, though not all of them. This sample has 150,000 to 200,000 clones, with approximately 81% found just once. Adults between roughly 18 and 90 years of age took part from about two dozen US areas. Recovered Cohort 3 donors showed two negative PCRs, clearance, or symptom resolution. J was trimmed by 2 bases and V by 0 bases; bases with no gene match: 1. The CDR3 loop spans 15 amino acids. Germline lookup yields CDR1 SGHNT and CDR2 YYREEE (reference sequence). The sequence was obtained from a woman aged 45-60 years who had recovered from COVID-19. This rearrangement joins TRBV5-4 to TRBJ2-5; the match to TRBD2 covers 10 bases. Sequencing input: PBMCs or T cells enriched from blood (not recorded which). The chain's CDR3 is CASSLGTSGQETQYF. In DNA, the CDR3 is TGTGCCAGCAGCTTGGGGACTAGCGGTCAAGAGACCCAGTACTTC.